This TCR beta chain comes out of a study of CD8 T cells in ankylosing spondylitis (dated by TCRdb to 2016 to 2017). Broadly, across the study: To find TCR variants linked to disease, the study profiled T cell receptor beta repertoires in ankylosing spondylitis patients and healthy donors. The full study cohort comprised about 24 ankylosing spondylitis patients and about 110 healthy donors. Peripheral blood samples were taken, and synovial fluid was additionally collected from ankylosing spondylitis patients. On the study overall, not on this receptor specifically: Some motif variants were previously reported in synovial fluid and blood of reactive arthritis patients, suggesting common disease-initiation mechanisms. A TCR beta motif made up of eight or nine highly homologous amino acid variants appeared to be characteristic of blood from ankylosing spondylitis patients. The disease-linked clones showed a CD8+ phenotype and occurred at relatively low frequencies in peripheral blood. The disease-linked clones were reported to be significantly enriched in matched synovial fluid samples from ankylosing spondylitis patients.

The CDR3, from cysteine to phenylalanine, totals 15 residues. Only CDR3 DNA is held: 45 bases, read in frame from base 1. The trim is 5 bases for V and 1 base for J, with a gap of 13 bases between the germline ends. The germline V gene (reference sequence) supplies CDR1 MNHEY and CDR2 SMNVEV. Sequenced using an Illumina HiSeq 2500. TCR beta libraries were prepared by quantitative 5'-RACE with molecular barcodes. The paper's processing steps were these. To identify disease-linked TCR variants, a new computational method was used, one built on a probabilistic model of VDJ rearrangement. TCRdb's own reprocessing of the public reads used fastp at Q25 and MiXCR and kept productive beta chains. Identical CDR3 protein sequences are pooled into one entry, listed with their most common genes and DNA. These V and J calls derive from TCRdb rather than the authors' analysis. The sample table holds around 100,000 distinct CDR3 sequences, of which 24% were seen once. The ten largest clonotypes hold 10% to 15% of the sample.

This clonotype turned up a few times. Its cognate antigen has yet to be identified. No base-level quality is on record; no much larger clone is a single base apart. For each ankylosing spondylitis patient, the synovial fluid sample was matched to a blood sample from that same patient. This receptor chain uses TRBV27 and TRBJ2-3; the D gene assignment is ambiguous. The sequence was collected from a male donor with ankylosing spondylitis. Sequencing input: synovial fluid, either unsorted or a sorted T cell fraction (not recorded which). CDR3 region: CASSPPPHGTDTQYF. Read as DNA, the sequence is TGTGCCAGCAGTCCCCCTCCGCACGGCACAGATACGCAGTATTTT.